The following is a T cell receptor (beta chain) sequence with its context. Its antigen remains unidentified. This entry comes from a study of a mutant IDH1 vaccine in newly diagnosed glioma. Overall study context: There were approximately 62% males and around 38% females among treated patients, whose mean age was about 44 years. Receipt of radiotherapy, temozolomide, or both preceded the study, and most received both.

Stated time point: week 35, safety follow-up. In the vaccine, a single dose held 300 ug of the mutant IDH1 20-mer peptide, along with topical imiquimod. Across weeks 1, 3, 5, 7, 11, 15, 19 and 23, patients received a vaccination each time, eight in all. CDR1 and CDR2 from the germline V gene are MRHNA and SNTAGT. Trimming left V 4 bases short and J 9 bases short, with 13 bases between. This CDR3 is 13 amino acids long. Clones were sequenced by immunoSEQ multiplex PCR, and TCRdb holds only the in-frame ones, with some missing. The sample has tens of thousands of clones; roughly 86% are singletons. The sequences come from PBMCs, collected from a glioma patient whose treatment included an IDH1 peptide vaccine. The V and J genes are TRBV6-4 and TRBJ2-1, with a weak D call TRBD1 (5 bases). This clonotype was sampled from a man under 40 with glioma. CDR3 amino acids: CASSAGPNGEQFF. In nucleotides, the CDR3 is TGTGCCAGCAGTGCAGGGCCGAATGGTGAGCAGTTCTTC.